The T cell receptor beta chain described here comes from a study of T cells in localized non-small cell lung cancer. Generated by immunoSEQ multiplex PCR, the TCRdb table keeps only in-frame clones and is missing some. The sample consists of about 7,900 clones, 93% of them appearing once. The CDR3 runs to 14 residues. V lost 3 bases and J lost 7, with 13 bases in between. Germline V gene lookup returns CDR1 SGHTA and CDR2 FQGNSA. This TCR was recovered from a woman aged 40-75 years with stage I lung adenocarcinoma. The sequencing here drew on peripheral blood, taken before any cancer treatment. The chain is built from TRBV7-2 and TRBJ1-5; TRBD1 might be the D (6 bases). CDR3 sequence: CASSLDSLGQPQHF. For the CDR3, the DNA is TGTGCCAGCAGCTTGGACAGTTTAGGGCAGCCCCAGCATTTT. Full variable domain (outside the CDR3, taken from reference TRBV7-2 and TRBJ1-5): GAGVSQSPSNKVTEKGKDVELRCDPISGHTALYWYRQSLGQGLEFLIYFQGNSAPDKSGLPSDRFSAERTGGSVSTLTIQRTQQEDSAVYLCASSLDSLGQPQHFGDGTRLSIL.